One and the same sample provided the 9 T cell receptor beta chains below, sequenced in a study of T-cell reconstitution after alpha-beta-depleted transplantation in children. The TCRbeta library was prepared with unique molecular identifiers. Each CDR3 protein is one row after TCRdb ran MiXCR on the PCR reads. The sample has 200,000 or so distinct CDR3 sequences; 6.6% are singletons. This material consisted of PBMCs, taken before TCRalphabeta/CD19-depleted stem cell transplant. These receptor sequences come from a boy under 10 years old with acute lymphoblastic leukemia, due to receive a stem cell transplant.

This clonotype was picked up many times. V usage is TRBV6-1 and J usage is TRBJ2-1; 10 positions agree with TRBD1. Germline CDR1 is MNHNS and CDR2 is SASEGT. V lost 5 bases and J lost 4; bases outside the gene matches: 5. The CDR3 loop spans 15 amino acids. This chain's CDR3 is CASSPGTGVYNEQFF. The CDR3 DNA sequence: TGTGCCAGCAGTCCCGGGACAGGGGTTTACAATGAGCAGTTCTTC.

Here the CDR3 reads CASSRGGLTDTQYF. The CDR3 coding sequence is TGTGCCAGCAGTCGGGGGGGCCTCACAGATACGCAGTATTTT. This chain links TRBV12-3 or TRBV12-4 with TRBJ2-3, with 8 nucleotides matching TRBD2. The CDR3 sequence is 14 residues long. Trimming took 5 bases from V and 2 from J; bases not matched to a gene: 3.

This clonotype was seen repeatedly, ten times or more. The CDR3 DNA sequence: TGTGCCAGCAGAGGGACAGGGGGATTCTGGCAGCCCCAGCATTTT. It encodes CASRGTGGFWQPQHF. The chain combines TRBV12-3 or TRBV12-4 with TRBJ1-5; 11 nucleotides agree with TRBD1. The junction had 8 bases not matched to a gene; V was cut back by 6 bases and J by 7 bases. The CDR3 is made up of 15 amino acids.

CDR3 loop: CASSPGTAPINEQFF. DNA for the CDR3: TGTGCCAGCAGCCCGGGGACCGCCCCTATCAATGAGCAGTTCTTC. The chain links TRBV11-2 to TRBJ2-1; either TRBD1 or TRBD2 may fit D (5 bases each). The germline CDR1 and CDR2 sequences are SGHAT and FQNNGV. This CDR3 comprises 15 residues. Trimming stripped 5 bases from V and 6 bases from J, with 17 bases between.

This clonotype showed up many times. The CDR3 nucleotides read TGTGCCAGCAGTACCGACAGGGACGCGTTGGCTGAAGCTTTCTTT. Protein: CASSTDRDALAEAFF. This chain uses TRBV2 with TRBJ1-1; 7 bases align to TRBD1. CDR1 and CDR2 from the germline V gene are SNHLY and FYNNEI. Trimming cost V 5 bases and J 6 bases; bases outside gene matches: 12. This CDR3 has 15 amino acids.

Worth noting for this clonotype: The junction and the germline gene differ at one end; a read error may be behind it. This chain links TRBV20-1 with TRBJ1-4, with TRBD1 as a possible D gene (5 bases). This CDR3 contains 17 residues. From germline, CDR1 is DFQATT and CDR2 SNEGSKA (reference sequence). The DNA for the CDR3 is TGCTGTGCTAGTGATTCCGGCAAGGGGTCAACTAATGAAAAACTGTTTTTT. Residues: CCASDSGKGSTNEKLFF.

This clonotype was seen a handful of times. V and J are TRBV7-6 and TRBJ2-5; no clear D. The CDR3 contains 13 residues. Germline V gene lookup returns CDR1 SGHVS and CDR2 FNYEAQ. The V end was cut by 0 bases, the J end by 4 bases, with 6 bases between. The CDR3 here is CASSLAGRETQYF. In nucleotides, the CDR3 is TGTGCCAGCAGCTTAGCGGGCAGAGAGACCCAGTACTTC.

The chain has TRBV14 and TRBJ1-1; D remains unclear. V was pared by 4 bases and J by 4 bases, with 19 bases between. This CDR3 spans 16 amino acids. Germline V gene data show CDR1 as SGHDN and CDR2 as FVKESK. The CDR3 DNA reads TGTGCCAGCAGCCTACGGGGAGTGGTTTACCGCACTGAAGCTTTCTTT. Amino acids: CASSLRGVVYRTEAFF.

This clonotype was counted ten times or more. The chain links TRBV7-6 to TRBJ1-3; D uncertain. Germline loops: CDR1 SGHVS, CDR2 FNYEAQ. Trimming cost V 1 base and J 4 bases, with 5 bases left between them. The CDR3 consists of 13 residues. The CDR3 coding sequence is TGTGCCAGCAGCTTAGGTCCGGGAAACACCATATATTTT. Encoded protein: CASSLGPGNTIYF. The variable domain in full, completed from reference TRBV7-6 and TRBJ1-3, reads GAGVSQSPRYKVTKRGQDVALRCDPISGHVSLYWYRQALGQGPEFLTYFNYEAQQDKSGLPNDRFSAERPEGSISTLTIQRTEQRDSAMYRCASSLGPGNTIYFGEGSWLTVV.